Listed here are 18 T cell receptor beta chains from one sample, sequenced in a study of shared clonotypes between healthy human individuals (dated by TCRdb to about 2020). The library came from the immunoSEQ multiplex PCR assay. The clones in this table, taken by TCRdb from immuneACCESS, are in-frame only. Not every clone is retained; where verified, under half of the shortfall comes from an unresolved V gene, and the cause of the rest is unknown. In this sample the table shows over 1.5 million clones, 98% of which occur a single time. Less than 0.55% of the sample comes from the top ten. The sample was naive CD4+ T cells sorted from blood. The cell subset or site label here, explained by the study, means: CD45RA+ positively selected. The source is a man aged 30 to 39 in good health.

The gene calls are TRBV27 and TRBJ1-5; D is unclear. CDR3 length: 14 amino acids. The V and J ends lost 3 bases and 2 bases respectively, with 8 bases between them. Germline V gene sequence: CDR1 MNHEY, CDR2 SMNVEV (reference sequence). The CDR3 nucleotides are TGTGCCAGCAGTTTTCGAAGGGGCAATCAGCCCCAGCATTTT. This sequence encodes CASSFRRGNQPQHF.

This chain uses TRBV7-9 with TRBJ1-1, with D maybe TRBD1 (6 bases). Per germline, CDR1 SEHNR and CDR2 FQNEAQ (reference sequence). The CDR3 length is 15 residues. V was cut by 5 bases and J by 1 base, with 14 bases left in between. CDR3 protein: CASSPQTGSNTEAFF. CDR3 coding DNA: TGTGCCAGCAGCCCACAGACAGGATCGAACACTGAAGCTTTCTTT. Full variable domain (missing parts from reference TRBV7-9 and TRBJ1-1): DTGVSQNPRHKITKRGQNVTFRCDPISEHNRLYWYRQTLGQGPEFLTYFQNEAQLEKSRLLSDRFSAERPKGSFSTLEIQRTEQGDSAMYLCASSPQTGSNTEAFFGQGTRLTVV.

Regarding this clone: Other DNA sequences in this sample translate to the same CDR3. The V and J genes are TRBV18 and TRBJ1-1; D remains ambiguous. Trimming removed 3 bases from V and 2 bases from J, with 7 bases in between. The V gene's germline CDR1 is KGHSH and CDR2 LQKENI. The CDR3 consists of 13 residues. CDR3 region: CASSPPRNTEAFF. The DNA of the CDR3 is TGTGCCAGCTCACCTCCTCGAAACACTGAAGCTTTCTTT.

The gene calls are TRBV29-1 and TRBJ2-3; 8 bases line up with TRBD1. Germline V gene lookup returns CDR1 SQVTM and CDR2 ANQGSEA. V shed 1 base and J 3 bases; nucleotides not matched to a gene: 0. This CDR3 has 13 residues. DNA for the CDR3: TGCAGCGTTGAAGGGACAGGGACAGATACGCAGTATTTT. Translated, it gives CSVEGTGTDTQYF.

The DNA of the CDR3 is TGTGCCAGCAGCTCCTTCAGGGGCACTGAAGCTTTCTTT. Encoded protein: CASSSFRGTEAFF. The V call is TRBV11-2, the J call TRBJ1-1; tentative D call: TRBD1 (6 bases). V lost 4 bases, J lost 4 bases, and 10 bases lay in between. This CDR3 region has 13 residues. Germline V gene sequence: CDR1 SGHAT, CDR2 FQNNGV.

The V and J genes are TRBV25-1 and TRBJ2-2, with D possibly matching TRBD2 (5 bases). Trimming shortened V by 8 bases and J by 5 bases, and 12 bases separated the two germline ends. CDR1 is MGHDK and CDR2 is SYGVNS in the germline V gene. The CDR3 loop spans 13 amino acids. The CDR3 here is CASRSPGTGELFF. The CDR3 nucleotides are TGTGCCAGCCGCTCTCCGGGAACCGGGGAGCTGTTTTTT.

The chain carries TRBV5-1 and TRBJ2-7; D tentatively reads TRBD1 or TRBD2 (5 bases each). This CDR3 is 14 amino acids long. Germline V gene lookup returns CDR1 SGHRS and CDR2 YFSETQ. Trimming removed 0 bases from V and 6 bases from J, with 13 bases in between. CDR3 sequence: CASSLGGVRFEQYF. Here the CDR3 DNA reads TGCGCCAGCAGCTTGGGAGGGGTGAGGTTCGAGCAGTACTTC.

This sequence joins TRBV6-5 and TRBJ1-5; unclear D gene. V was trimmed by 2 bases and J by 5 bases, leaving 13 bases between them. Germline CDR1 and CDR2: MNHEY and SVGAGI. The CDR3 runs 15 residues. Here the CDR3 DNA reads TGTGCCAGCAGTTACCGGGGTCTTTTAGATCAGCCCCAGCATTTT. Its translation: CASSYRGLLDQPQHF.

In DNA, the CDR3 is TGTGCCAGCTCACCACTGATAGCGGGAGGGCCTGGCTACGAGCAGTACTTC. Amino acid sequence: CASSPLIAGGPGYEQYF. V is TRBV18 and J is TRBJ2-7; TRBD2 matches at 11 bases. Trimming at V came to 1 base and at J to 3 bases, leaving 8 bases not matched to a gene. Germline CDR1 and CDR2: KGHSH and LQKENI. This CDR3 spans 17 amino acids.

CDR3 loop: CASSTGRLNYGYTF. Written as DNA, the CDR3 is TGTGCCAGCTCTACGGGACGGCTGAACTATGGCTACACCTTC. The chain uses TRBV18 and TRBJ1-2; maybe TRBD1 (5 bases). CDR1 is KGHSH, CDR2 LQKENI, per germline. V shed 6 bases and J shed 2 bases, with 13 bases lying between them. The CDR3 has 14 amino acids.

The chain uses TRBV6-1 and TRBJ2-1, with TRBD1 identical over 8 bases. Germline loops: CDR1 MNHNS, CDR2 SASEGT. The CDR3 covers 15 residues. J gave up 3 bases and V 6 bases, and 7 bases lay outside the gene matches. The CDR3 DNA sequence: TGTGCCAGCAGCTCGACAGGGGTGTACTACAATGAGCAGTTCTTC. Protein product: CASSSTGVYYNEQFF.

This rearrangement joins TRBV5-1 to TRBJ2-3; 11 bases fit TRBD2. The CDR3 is 18 amino acids. Germline trimming cut 4 bases from V and 1 base from J; bases unmatched to any gene: 11. Per germline, CDR1 SGHRS and CDR2 YFSETQ. The CDR3 region is CASSRRELAGEGTDTQYF. The CDR3 nucleotides read TGCGCCAGCAGCCGACGTGAACTAGCGGGAGAGGGCACAGATACGCAGTATTTT.

Comment on this clone: Mismatch with germline at one junction end may stem from a read error. This rearrangement joins TRBV5-8 to TRBJ2-7; D remains unclear. CDR1 and CDR2 (germline): SGHTS, YDEGEE. This CDR3 contains 13 residues. The CDR3 reads CASSLEVFAPPDF. The CDR3 DNA follows: TGTGCCAGCAGCTTGGAAGTTTTCGCGCCCCCGGACTTC.

This rearrangement joins TRBV9 to TRBJ2-5; unclear D gene. This CDR3 region has 14 residues. Germline values: CDR1 SGDLS, CDR2 YYNGEE. The V and J ends lost 0 bases and 5 bases respectively, with 11 bases between them. The CDR3 region has the DNA TGTGCCAGCAGCGTAGAGGGAATCCGGGAGACCCAGTACTTC. It translates to CASSVEGIRETQYF.

V and J are TRBV14 and TRBJ2-7; D is unresolved. CDR1 and CDR2 (germline): SGHDN, FVKESK. Trimming left V 6 bases short and J 3 bases short, with 30 bases between. The CDR3 totals 19 residues. The CDR3 nucleotides are TGTGCCAGCAGTCCTACCCAAACTCTGACTGAACCGGTCATCTACGAGCAGTACTTC. Translation gives CASSPTQTLTEPVIYEQYF.

The chain employs TRBV10-1 and TRBJ2-6, with D perhaps matching TRBD1 (5 bases). Germline V gene lookup returns CDR1 WNHNN and CDR2 SYGVQD (reference sequence). This CDR3 region has 15 residues. V was clipped by 8 bases and J by 0 bases, with 11 bases between them. The CDR3 loop reads CASGTGNSGANVLTF. The CDR3 nucleotides are TGCGCCAGCGGAACAGGAAACTCTGGGGCCAACGTCCTGACTTTC.

The rearrangement uses TRBV11-2 and TRBJ2-1, with D unclear. V was pared by 5 bases and J by 5 bases, with 16 bases between. This CDR3 is built from 15 residues. Germline V gene lookup returns CDR1 SGHAT and CDR2 FQNNGV. This chain's CDR3 is CASSLGLRTHNEQFF. For the CDR3, the DNA is TGTGCCAGCAGCCTTGGCCTGCGGACCCACAATGAGCAGTTCTTC.

The rearrangement joins TRBV15 to TRBJ2-2; D gene unclear. CDR3 length: 15 residues. The germline V gene encodes CDR1 LNHNV and CDR2 YYDKDF (reference sequence). Trimming pared 3 bases from V and 2 bases from J, leaving 10 bases between. The CDR3 sequence: CATSRSDFNTGELFF. In DNA form, the CDR3 reads TGTGCCACCAGCAGGAGCGACTTCAACACCGGGGAGCTGTTTTTT. Full variable domain (outside the CDR3, taken from reference TRBV15 and TRBJ2-2): DAMVIQNPRYQVTQFGKPVTLSCSQTLNHNVMYWYQQKSSQAPKLLFHYYDKDFNNEADTPDNFQSRRPNTSFCFLDIRSPGLGDTAMYLCATSRSDFNTGELFFGEGSRLTVL.